The entry below gives a single T cell receptor (beta chain) sequence along with its context. The antigen is not known. The sample originates from a study of T cell responses to AZD1222 COVID-19 vaccine. Study-wide results and limits: Females made up more of the donors, who were largely white British, and clonal diversity may have come out too low. Samples come after the peak T cell response, not at day 14. Spike-wide coverage was observed for vaccine-associated CD4 TCRs, with dominant responses at 160-218 and 743-854. Spike-specific TCR breadth and depth grew following two AZD1222 doses.

The repertoire was sequenced with immunoSEQ multiplex PCR; TCRdb's copy has only in-frame clones and lacks some. The data contain roughly 190,000 clones, approximately 90% of them singletons. The CDR3 spans 14 residues. The V and J ends lost 0 bases and 6 bases respectively, with 6 bases between them. From germline, CDR1 is LGHDT and CDR2 YNNKEL (reference sequence). This clonotype was sampled from an adult who received the AZD1222 COVID-19 vaccine. The chain carries TRBV3-1 (or the pseudogene TRBV3-2) and TRBJ1-6, with unresolved D. This specimen was peripheral blood, taken 28 days after the second AZD1222 dose. CDR3 sequence (DNA): TGTGCCAGCAGCCAAGATCTAGGTAATTCACCCCTCCACTTT. Encoded protein: CASSQDLGNSPLHF.